The 12 T cell receptor beta chains presented below share a single source sample, sequenced in a study of blood T cell repertoires in COVID-19 (dated by TCRdb to the early 2020s). The receptor library was made with the immunoSEQ multiplex PCR assay. TCRdb re-hosts the immuneACCESS table, in-frame sequences only. Its copies lack some clones; in the studies checked, an unresolved V gene accounts for under half of them, and the cause for the rest is not known. The sample data list approximately 46,000 clones, and approximately 81% of these were observed just once. Together, the top ten hold approximately 20% of the sample. Sequenced material: peripheral blood. These receptors all come from an elderly woman with COVID-19, enrolled during active disease.

The CDR3 here is CASSDSGGRESYEQYF. CDR3 nucleotides: TGTGCCAGCAGTGACTCAGGGGGTCGCGAGTCCTACGAGCAGTACTTC. The chain has TRBV6-4 and TRBJ2-7; weak D call: TRBD1 (6 bases). Trimming removed 0 bases at V and 1 base at J, with 13 bases between. There are 16 residues in the CDR3. Germline V CDR1 and CDR2: MRHNA, SNTAGT.

The gene calls are TRBV5-5 and TRBJ2-3; 7 nucleotides align to TRBD1. The CDR3 length is 16 residues. With 4 bases clipped from V and 3 bases from J, the junction kept 11 bases outside the gene matches. In germline, CDR1 is SGHKS, CDR2 YYEKEE (reference sequence). The CDR3 region has the DNA TGTGCCAGCAGCGTAATGACAGGGTCTCGGACAGATACGCAGTATTTT. Its protein is CASSVMTGSRTDTQYF.

V is TRBV28 and J is TRBJ2-1; 12 nucleotides align to TRBD2. The CDR3 has 16 residues. Per germline, CDR1 MDHEN and CDR2 SYDVKM. With 5 bases clipped from V and 4 bases from J, the junction kept 6 bases outside the gene matches. In DNA, the CDR3 is TGTGCCAGCAGTACCCTAGCGGGAGGGGGATACAATGAGCAGTTCTTC. It codes for CASSTLAGGGYNEQFF.

This clone has more than one count but fewer than ten. The CDR3 region has the DNA TGTGCCAGCAGTTACAGGACTAGCGGGAGCAATGAGCAGTTCTTC. Amino acids: CASSYRTSGSNEQFF. The chain combines TRBV6-2 or TRBV6-3 with TRBJ2-1, with 13 bases that match TRBD2. CDR1 MNHEY and CDR2 SVGEGT come from the germline V gene. The CDR3 consists of 15 residues. The J segment lost 6 bases and the V segment lost 2 bases, leaving 1 base of the junction unmatched.

V is TRBV6-6 and J is TRBJ2-1; TRBD2 agrees at 10 bases. Trimming removed 0 bases from V and 6 bases from J; junction bases left unmatched: 2. The CDR3 contains 15 residues. CDR1 and CDR2 (germline): MNHNY, SVGAGI (reference sequence). CDR3 coding DNA: TGTGCCAGCAGTTACTCGAGCGGGAGGGCCAATGAGCAGTTCTTC. Its protein is CASSYSSGRANEQFF.

V is TRBV5-1 and J is TRBJ2-3; 9 nucleotides agree with TRBD2. The J segment lost 3 bases and the V segment lost 3 bases, leaving 8 bases of the junction unmatched. Germline lookup yields CDR1 SGHRS and CDR2 YFSETQ. This CDR3 comprises 16 residues. The CDR3 spells CASSSPSTSGTDTQYF. CDR3 DNA: TGCGCCAGCAGCTCGCCCAGTACTAGCGGGACAGATACGCAGTATTTT.

The chain recombines TRBV10-1 with TRBJ2-2; 10 nucleotides agree with TRBD1. With 6 bases clipped from V and 3 bases from J, the junction kept 1 base outside the gene matches. Germline V gene data show CDR1 as WNHNN and CDR2 as SYGVQD (reference sequence). The CDR3 length is 14 residues. In nucleotides, the CDR3 is TGCGCCAGCAGAGGGACAGGGGACACCGGGGAGCTGTTTTTT. The encoded protein is CASRGTGDTGELFF.

The genes are TRBV7-9 and TRBJ2-7, with 7 bases lining up with TRBD1. V lost 2 bases, J lost 0 bases, and 7 bases stayed unmatched. The CDR3 is 16 residues long. From germline, CDR1 is SEHNR and CDR2 FQNEAQ (reference sequence). The CDR3 protein is CASSLTTGSFSYEQYF. As DNA, the CDR3 is TGTGCCAGCAGCTTAACGACAGGGTCCTTCTCCTACGAGCAGTACTTC.

J is TRBJ2-7 and V is TRBV19; possible D gene TRBD2, 6 bases. The CDR3 spans 14 residues. V lost 6 bases to trimming and J lost 4 bases, with 16 bases between them. Germline V gene lookup returns CDR1 LNHDA and CDR2 SQIVND (reference sequence). CDR3: CASRRDSTSYEQYF. The CDR3 DNA is TGTGCCAGTAGGAGGGACTCGACTAGTTACGAGCAGTACTTC.

The V and J genes are TRBV5-1 and TRBJ2-3; weak D call: TRBD2 (7 bases). Germline CDR1 SGHRS, CDR2 YFSETQ. CDR3 length: 16 residues. V was trimmed by 1 base and J by 1 base, leaving 13 bases between them. The CDR3 here is CASSLNRGAGTDTQYF. CDR3 sequence (DNA): TGCGCCAGCAGCTTGAACCGGGGGGCTGGCACAGATACGCAGTATTTT.

The chain recombines TRBV12-3 or TRBV12-4 with TRBJ2-1; D ambiguous. Trimming pared 2 bases from V and 7 bases from J, leaving 9 bases between. The CDR3 consists of 13 residues. The CDR3 is CASSLTLGNEQFF. DNA for the CDR3: TGTGCCAGCAGTTTAACCCTCGGGAATGAGCAGTTCTTC.

The chain employs TRBV11-2 and TRBJ2-5; D not resolved. V was cut by 5 bases and J by 4 bases, with 14 bases left in between. Germline CDR1 and CDR2: SGHAT and FQNNGV. The CDR3 sequence is 14 residues long. The CDR3 loop reads CASSQAWVTETQYF. CDR3 sequence (DNA): TGTGCCAGCAGCCAAGCGTGGGTCACAGAGACCCAGTACTTC.